The clone carrying this TCR beta chain was seen many times. The antigen is undetermined. Read data end 3 residues before the CDR3 end; the end is taken from the germline J gene. The CDR3 is made up of 12 amino acids. The V gene lost 4 bases and the J gene lost 3 bases, with 7 bases spanning the gap. Germline lookup yields CDR1 SQVTM and CDR2 ANQGSEA. This specimen comes from a study of T cell clonality in common variable immunodeficiency. TCRdb keeps only in-frame clones here, not all; method: immunoSEQ multiplex PCR. This sample carries tens of thousands of clones, none of them present only once. Study-level findings and limits: TCRbeta clonality was increased in CVID versus healthy controls.

The TCR originated in a person between 18 and 69 years old in good health. The chain has TRBV29-1 and TRBJ1-5; D unresolved. Sequences were obtained from peripheral blood mononuclear cells. The sequenced part of the CDR3 DNA is TGCAGCGTTGCGGGGAACAATCAGCCC. This encodes CSVAGNNQP. In full, the CDR3 reads CSVAGNNQPQHF.